The 12 T cell receptor beta chains listed next were all sequenced from one sample in a study of blood T cell repertoires in COVID-19. Assay: immunoSEQ multiplex PCR; the TCRdb copy retains only in-frame clones and omits some. The table has about 120,000 clones, 65% to 80% seen once. Sample: peripheral blood. Receptors were obtained from a man over 45 with acute or convalescent COVID-19.

On this clone: This specimen includes other DNA sequences encoding the same CDR3. The chain uses TRBV12-3 or TRBV12-4 and TRBJ2-7, with D unresolved. This CDR3 contains 12 residues. The V end was cut by 6 bases, the J end by 4 bases, with 10 bases between. CDR3 DNA: TGTGCCAGCAGCTCCGACAATTACGAGCAGTACTTC. Protein sequence: CASSSDNYEQYF.

In nucleotides, the CDR3 is TGCGCCAGCAGCCGCGGACAGGGGGCGAACACCGGGGAGCTGTTTTTT. This sequence encodes CASSRGQGANTGELFF. The genes are TRBV4-1 and TRBJ2-2; TRBD1 matches 10 bases. The V and J ends lost 4 bases and 0 bases, in that order; junction bases with no gene match: 2. The CDR3 is 16 amino acids. Per the germline V gene, CDR1 is MGHRA and CDR2 is YSYEKL.

This clone came up once. This sequence joins TRBV3-1 (or the pseudogene TRBV3-2) and TRBJ1-1, with D perhaps matching TRBD1 (5 bases). Germline CDR1 is LGHDT and CDR2 is YNNKEL (reference sequence). The CDR3 consists of 15 residues. V was shortened by 4 bases and J by 4 bases, with 16 bases between the two germline ends. CDR3 DNA sequence: TGTGCCAGCAGCCTTGAAGGGGTTTTGAGCACTGAAGCTTTCTTT. It specifies CASSLEGVLSTEAFF.

This chain links TRBV19 with TRBJ2-2; TRBD1 agrees at 10 bases. Trimming cost V 6 bases and J 4 bases; bases outside gene matches: 2. Germline-derived CDR1 and CDR2 are LNHDA and SQIVND (reference sequence). The CDR3 has 14 residues. The CDR3 protein is CASRGTGATGELFF. CDR3 in DNA: TGTGCCAGTAGAGGGACAGGGGCCACCGGGGAGCTGTTTTTT.

This chain uses TRBV25-1 with TRBJ2-5; D possibly corresponds to TRBD1 (5 bases). V lost 10 bases and J 4 bases, leaving 13 bases between the germline ends. In germline, CDR1 is MGHDK, CDR2 SYGVNS. The CDR3 is made up of 12 amino acids. The CDR3 DNA follows: TGTGCCACCACCTATCAGGGAGAGACCCAGTACTTC. Its protein is CATTYQGETQYF.

The chain couples TRBV4-1 to TRBJ1-2; possible D gene TRBD1, 5 bases. The CDR3 has 17 residues. Germline CDR1 is MGHRA and CDR2 is YSYEKL. V was cut by 0 bases and J by 2 bases, with 16 bases left in between. The CDR3 DNA sequence: TGCGCCAGCAGCCAAGAGAACAGGCCTCGGGAGAACTATGGCTACACCTTC. This translates into CASSQENRPRENYGYTF.

J is TRBJ2-3 and V is TRBV11-2; 9 positions match TRBD1. The CDR3 covers 18 residues. With 4 bases clipped from V and 0 bases from J, the junction kept 11 bases outside the gene matches. Germline CDR1 is SGHAT and CDR2 is FQNNGV. For the CDR3, the DNA is TGTGCCAGCAGCTATATACCGAGGGACAGGGCTAGCACAGATACGCAGTATTTT. Protein: CASSYIPRDRASTDTQYF.

This clone was seen more than once but under ten times. The CDR3 here is CASSPRVISPDPEAFF. Here the CDR3 DNA reads TGCGCCAGCAGTCCCAGGGTGATATCCCCCGACCCTGAAGCTTTCTTT. The rearrangement links TRBV5-1 to TRBJ1-1; tentative D call: TRBD1 (5 bases). The CDR3 runs 16 residues. CDR1 and CDR2 (germline): SGHRS, YFSETQ. V dropped 5 bases and J dropped 6 bases, with 23 bases sitting between them.

The chain combines TRBV5-4 with TRBJ1-2, with D tentatively TRBD1 (6 bases). V shed 4 bases and J shed 5 bases, with 15 bases lying between them. The germline V gene has CDR1 SGHNT and CDR2 YYREEE (reference sequence). This CDR3 is built from 14 residues. The CDR3 region is CASSVDSLRYGYTF. Here the CDR3 DNA reads TGTGCCAGCAGCGTGGACAGTCTCCGATATGGCTACACCTTC.

This chain links TRBV5-1 with TRBJ2-3; TRBD1 matches 7 bases. Germline V CDR1 and CDR2: SGHRS, YFSETQ. Germline trimming cut 4 bases from V and 4 bases from J; bases unmatched to any gene: 3. The CDR3 runs to 13 residues. CDR3 sequence reads: CASSRQGADTQYF. CDR3 bases: TGCGCCAGCAGCCGACAGGGTGCAGATACGCAGTATTTT.

The genes are TRBV6-6 and TRBJ1-5; 9 bases agree with TRBD1. This CDR3 spans 16 amino acids. J was trimmed by 7 bases and V by 4 bases; bases with no gene match: 11. Germline lookup yields CDR1 MNHNY and CDR2 SVGAGI (reference sequence). CDR3 loop: CASSWPPGQGNQPQHF. CDR3 nucleotide sequence: TGTGCCAGCAGTTGGCCGCCGGGACAGGGTAACCAGCCCCAGCATTTT.

This rearrangement joins TRBV18 to TRBJ1-2; TRBD1 matches at 7 bases. V lost 3 bases, J lost 7 bases, and 8 bases stayed unmatched. Germline CDR1 and CDR2: KGHSH and LQKENI. This CDR3 has 14 amino acids. CDR3 in DNA: TGTGCCAGCTCACCGACCGACAGGGCCCTTGGCTACACCTTC. It specifies CASSPTDRALGYTF.